This T cell receptor (beta chain) originates from a study of cytomegalovirus exposure and HLA in healthy donors (dated by TCRdb to between 2016 and 2019). About the investigation overall: An earlier analysis of roughly 570 of the donors reported 276 Gb of sequence data and 117 million unique TCR beta sequences obtained from some 200 million T cells. An early release covering roughly 640 HLA-typed donors comprised about 320 gigabases of sequencing data and around 80 million unique TCR sequences. The genetic ancestry cluster associated with self-reported Caucasian donors included roughly four fifths of the roughly 400 genotyped donors. The study was designed to test whether signatures of past pathogen exposure could be identified by cataloging public T cell receptors. The T cell repertoires of 666 subjects were profiled by immunosequencing and related to cytomegalovirus serostatus. Along with the approximately 700-subject first cohort, a separate validation cohort of over a hundred different subjects was used. To predict cytomegalovirus infection status, the study brought together high-throughput TCR immunosequencing, statistical association of individual TCRs with disease status, and machine learning. To study patterns of TCR occurrence, a later analysis re-analyzed previously published TCR beta repertoires from 500 to 850 donors and added high-resolution HLA genotyping. The later analysis used no new phenotypic data to find candidate immune exposures, relying instead on TCR beta sequences and their occurrence across donors. An earlier analysis of 587 of the donors used high-throughput TCR beta sequencing to judge whether each TCR beta V gene segment behaved as functional or pseudogenic. Donor age, sex, ethnicity and CMV serostatus were collected together with the repertoire data. A later genetic analysis used genome-wide SNP genotypes for about three fifths of the 666 donors, treating that subset as a discovery cohort. Every repertoire in the discovery cohort had been generated on one and the same sequencing platform. HLA typing covered class I and class II loci at four-digit resolution. The number of typed donors differed by locus: 629-630 for A, B, C, DRB1 and DQB1; 522 for DQA1; 600 to 610 for DPA1; and around 470 for DPB1. Roughly 5 DR-DQ haplotypes were handled as single units for association and clustering because linkage in the cohort was strong. Across approximately 420 genotyped donors of the cohort, an average of about 240,000 unique TCR beta nucleotide sequences per donor were sequenced, and approximately 19% of those sequences were non-productive.

Libraries were built with the immunoSEQ multiplex PCR assay. The multiplex PCR relied on a mix of 60 forward primers for TCR Vbeta segments and 13 reverse primers for TCR Jbeta segments. The CDR3 region of rearranged TCR beta genes was amplified from genomic DNA by a multiplex PCR assay. On the Illumina HiSeq System, the amplified TCR beta libraries were sequenced as 87-base-pair reads. The authors processed their data as follows. Across the roughly 700 repertoires, a later analysis counted approximately 83 million unique TCR beta chains, roughly 11 million of which were shared by at least two donors. A nearest-neighbor algorithm error-corrected the raw reads and collapsed the reads into unique sequences, merging closely related sequences to remove PCR and sequencing errors. Alignment of CDR3 sequences to IMGT reference sequences was used to assign V, D and J gene segments. For a sequence to be retained, a match of at least six nucleotides was required to both a V gene segment and a J gene segment. Rearrangements were called productive when the CDR3 lacked stop codons and stayed in frame with V and J; all others were non-productive. Following IMGT convention, CDR3 was defined as the stretch from the second conserved V-encoded cysteine to the conserved J-encoded phenylalanine. The earlier analysis of fewer than 700 of the donors excluded sequences that lacked an unambiguous match to a single V gene segment. An earlier analysis of about 600 of the donors called V segments functional above 56.7% productive rearrangements and segregating when the between-donor standard deviation exceeded 5%. To diagnose cytomegalovirus status from the catalog of TCR beta chain sequences, a statistical classification framework was built. A later analysis assigned V and J genes by comparing TCR nucleotide sequences with IMGT/GENE-DB human TR gene sequences. The TCRdist pipeline was used in a later analysis to assign CDR3 sequences and most-parsimonious VDJ recombination scenarios. In a later analysis, every TCR beta chain was defined by the combination of its CDR3 amino acid sequence and its V-gene family, and reads without a unique V-gene family were dropped. As a way to deal with suspected cross-contamination and a sequencing artifact, a later analysis dropped approximately 570 nucleotide sequences that were highly shared and had low generation probability. A later analysis calculated a clonal expansion index for each public chain from normalized within-repertoire ranks of inferred template counts. In a later analysis, generation probabilities were computed with a VDJ recombination model fitted to out-of-frame rearrangements, and the resulting probabilities were checked against IGoR. A later analysis scored TCR-TCR, TCR-HLA and TCR-CMV co-occurrence with hypergeometric tests, applying a repertoire-size bias correction to TCR pairs. In a later analysis, false discovery rates were estimated by permuting HLA or CMV assignments 20 times. In a later analysis, co-occurring TCRs were grouped with DBSCAN, and TCRdist sequence similarity was added when clustering was performed within HLA-allele-positive subsets. Repertoires with fewer than 30,000 or more than 120,000 public chains were left out of co-occurrence clustering, as were roughly five repertoires with anomalous nucleotide sharing. The table comes from immuneACCESS by way of TCRdb, which keeps in-frame sequences with V and J called. Part of the clones is missing from these tables; in studies checked, under half for an unresolved V gene and the rest for unknown reasons. The V and J calls and clone size were taken over from that table, and D and trimming were inferred from the DNA. This sample lists roughly 280,000 clones; roughly 70% were detected once. 2% to 2.5% of the sample goes to the ten largest clones.

Overall study outcomes, separate from this receptor: Linkage disequilibrium might explain the correlated functional status among segregating V segments, but an unknown experimental factor could not be ruled out. According to a later genetic analysis, donors in an Asian-associated ancestry cluster had fewer N-insertions in productive TCRs than the roughly 700-donor mean. A further reported finding was that TCR beta sequences accurately predicted the HLA-A and HLA-B alleles for most subjects in the first cohort. In an earlier analysis of over 550 of the donors, most TCR beta V segments were observed in productive rearrangements about 87% or about 30% of the time, broadly matching IMGT annotations. In a later analysis, HLA-associated TCR beta chains were found to be more clonally expanded and to have lower generation probabilities than equally common non-associated chains. The study gave a list of roughly 150 TCR beta chains associated with cytomegalovirus. According to the authors, the approach could potentially be generalized to other disease states and immunological phenotypes. For the cohort, immune exposure information was limited to CMV serostatus. A cluster of highly shared sequence variants was judged likely to represent a technical artifact of the sequencing pipeline. Some IMGT-functional V segments, including TRBV6-2 and TRBV6-3, could not be distinguished by the 87-base-pair reads and were therefore excluded. Only TCR beta chains were sequenced in this cohort, and the absence of alpha or paired-chain data limited detectable features. A later genetic analysis associated a missense DCLRE1C variant with V-gene and J-gene trimming of TCR beta chains, and an independent cohort replicated the association. Most TCR sequences were seen in very few donors, while some public TCRs were found in many individuals. Roughly uniform sequencing depth across donors was assumed in presence/absence analyses, although this assumption may not hold. According to a later analysis, parvovirus B19, influenza, CMV and Epstein-Barr virus appeared linked to several top co-occurrence clusters. In a later analysis, TCR association rates were found to vary across HLA loci, with the most associated TCRs seen for DRB1 alleles and the fewest for HLA-C alleles. HLA typing was unavailable for some donors at each locus, so association tests used only the typed subset. The classifier was reported to diagnose cytomegalovirus status with high specificity and sensitivity in both the original cohort and the validation cohort. Assigning TCR associations to individual alleles was difficult when HLA alleles, especially DR and DQ, strongly co-occurred. A later analysis associated roughly 17,000 TCR beta sequences with specific HLA alleles at a false discovery rate of 0.05. A later analysis found that most CMV-associated TCR beta chains appeared HLA-restricted, with HLA associations seemingly driven largely by CMV exposure. Because counts were too low, under 20 rarely observed V segments, including chromosome 9 orphons, were left out of the earlier analysis of roughly 600 of the donors. In vitro tests confirmed that a few of the cytomegalovirus-associated TCR beta chains recognize cytomegalovirus antigens.

In this sample, this clone turned up a few times. No cognate antigen has been identified for it. The record has no base qualities; no much larger clone is one base away. The cohort consisted of fewer than 700 healthy bone marrow donors. Cohort members were all nominally healthy when sampled, although unrecorded immune exposures were likely present. The donor was CMV seronegative and belonged to the group of 320 or so seronegative cohort members. A peripheral blood sample was provided by each donor, and peripheral blood mononuclear cells were used for TCR beta sequencing. The Qiagen DNeasy Blood Extraction Kit was used to extract genomic DNA from the blood cell samples. Counted from cysteine to phenylalanine, this CDR3 has 15 amino acids. The sequence is cut down to CDR3 DNA, 45 bases in frame from base 1. Trimming takes 1 base from V and 1 base from J, and the germline ends sit 9 bases apart. CDR1 and CDR2 were assigned from the germline V gene as MGHRA and YSYEKL.

Sequences were obtained from PBMCs. The rearrangement joined TRBV4-1 to TRBJ2-3; the D gene is unclear. The TCR comes from a female donor in good health and CMV-seronegative. Here the CDR3 is given as CASSQGQVGTDTQYF. The sequenced DNA: TGCGCCAGCAGCCAAGGTCAGGTAGGCACAGATACGCAGTATTTT.